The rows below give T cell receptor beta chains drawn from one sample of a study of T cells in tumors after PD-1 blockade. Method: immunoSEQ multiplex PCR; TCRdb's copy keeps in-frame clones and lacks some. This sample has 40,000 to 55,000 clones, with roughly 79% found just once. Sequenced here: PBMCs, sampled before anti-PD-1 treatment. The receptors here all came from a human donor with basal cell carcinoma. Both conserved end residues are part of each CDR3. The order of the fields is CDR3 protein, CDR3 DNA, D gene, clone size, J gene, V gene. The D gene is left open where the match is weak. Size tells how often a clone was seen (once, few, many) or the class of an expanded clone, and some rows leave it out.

CASGRGPGELFF | TGTGCCAGTGGCCGAGGACCCGGGGAGCTGTTTTTT | NA | NA | TRBJ2-2 | TRBV6-5
CSASGGWSYGYTF | TGCAGCGCCTCCGGGGGATGGTCCTATGGCTACACCTTC | NA | NA | TRBJ1-2 | TRBV29-1
CASRKEAVMNTEAFF | TGTGCCAGCCGAAAGGAGGCAGTTATGAACACTGAAGCTTTCTTT | NA | NA | TRBJ1-1 | TRBV27
CASSRDDYGYTF | TGCGCCAGCAGTCGGGACGACTATGGCTACACCTTC | NA | NA | TRBJ1-2 | TRBV10-2
CSVDGAGGSYNEQFF | TGCAGCGTTGATGGAGCGGGGGGGTCCTACAATGAGCAGTTCTTC | TRBD2 | NA | TRBJ2-1 | TRBV29-1
CASSQTGTRAYEQYF | TGCGCCAGCAGCCAAACCGGGACTCGCGCCTACGAGCAGTACTTC | NA | NA | TRBJ2-7 | TRBV4-1
CATSDFWETQYF | TGTGCCACCAGTGATTTCTGGGAGACCCAGTACTTC | NA | once | TRBJ2-5 | TRBV24-1
CASSLAGGPYEQYF | TGTGCCAGCAGCCTAGCGGGAGGGCCATACGAGCAGTACTTC | TRBD2 | NA | TRBJ2-7 | TRBV2
CASSIDPNGRGTQYF | TGTGCCAGTAGTATAGATCCGAACGGGCGGGGGACCCAGTACTTC | NA | NA | TRBJ2-5 | TRBV19
CASRPASSRDQPQHF | TGTGCCAGCAGACCGGCCTCTTCCCGAGATCAGCCCCAGCATTTT | NA | NA | TRBJ1-5 | TRBV28
CASTDITYGYTF | TGTGCCAGCACCGACATTACCTATGGCTACACCTTC | NA | NA | TRBJ1-2 | TRBV28